The rows below give T cell receptor beta chains drawn from one sample of a study of shared clonotypes between healthy human individuals. Sequencing was performed with immunoSEQ multiplex PCR; in TCRdb, only in-frame clones are kept and a portion is missing. The profile shows some 1.1 million clones, 70% to 85% of them singletons. What was sequenced was memory CD4+ T cells from PBMCs. These receptor sequences come from a man younger than 35 in good health. Some clones in this sample may be carry-over from other donors' samples. The conserved cysteine and the conserved F or W are not part of the CDR3 here. Each record gives: CDR3 protein, D gene, V gene. A D gene is named only where the DNA matches it firmly.

ASSPPPVSVNEQF,NA,TRBV7-8
AWSELQGALPREAF,NA,TRBV30
ASSGQGRYGYT,TRBD1,TRBV6-1
ASSLAGTGELF,NA,TRBV11-2
ASTLPGQAEKLF,TRBD1,TRBV28
ASSPDGQGLYEQY,NA,TRBV7-2
ASSLGGQRAEKLF,TRBD1,TRBV28
ASSPGRTYEQY,NA,TRBV6-5
ASSFGSAGNQPQH,NA,TRBV28
ASSSWTSGNEQF,TRBD2,TRBV11-1
ASSEDLYNEQF,NA,TRBV2
ASSFGPHEQY,NA,TRBV28
ASTTSGTGELF,TRBD2,TRBV19
ASSLTGGTEAF,TRBD1,TRBV27
ASSWRQADGNTIY,NA,TRBV5-6
SVSETGGYEQY,TRBD1,TRBV29-1
ATSGDKLNQPQH,NA,TRBV6-6
ASSLRGYNEQF,NA,TRBV11-3
ASKPAGAALGGYT,NA,TRBV6-1
ASSIRFGGLAGDQGTDTQY,TRBD2,TRBV19
ASSPLSLGTRSNQPQH,NA,TRBV28
ASSAAGTNNEQF,NA,TRBV9
ASSQGAASTDTQY,NA,TRBV4-1
ASSLVDSLNEKLF,NA,TRBV5-6
AKQGADTGELF,TRBD1,TRBV28
ASSDPGGSPLH,NA,TRBV2
ASSQVGGGETQY,NA,TRBV4-2
ASSPAYRADTQY,NA,TRBV18
ASSPGVGYT,NA,TRBV6-6